This TCR beta chain was sequenced for a study of technical replicates of blood from a handful of donors. Assay: immunoSEQ multiplex PCR; the TCRdb copy retains only in-frame clones and omits some. The sample has about 66,000 clones, just over 90% seen once. V gave up 2 bases and J gave up 2 bases, with 10 bases separating them. CDR1 is GTSNPN, CDR2 SVGIG, per germline (reference sequence). The CDR3 extends over 14 amino acids. The chain couples TRBV30 to TRBJ1-3, with TRBD1 as a possible D gene (5 bases). This sequence originates from a human donor in good health. Some clones in this sample may be carry-over from other donors' samples. The sequencing input was PBMCs. The CDR3 here is CAWSIGGTGNTIYF. In DNA form, the CDR3 reads TGTGCCTGGAGTATCGGGGGAACTGGAAACACCATATATTTT.